What follows are 4 T cell receptor beta chains derived from one specimen sequenced in a study of control samples from healthy donors and cancer patients (dated by TCRdb to the early 2020s). Libraries were made using the immunoSEQ multiplex PCR assay. TCRdb mirrors the immuneACCESS table, restricted to in-frame sequences. Some clones are absent from its copies; in checked studies, under half trace to an unresolved V gene, and the reason for the others is unknown. This sample gives over 150,000 clones in total; roughly 94% of them show up just once. About 1.5% of the sample is held by the ten biggest clonotypes. Sequences were obtained from blood. These receptors all come from a woman under 30 in good health.

CDR3 region: CASSSSYAGLETQYF. In DNA, the CDR3 is TGTGCCAGCAGCTCCTCCTATGCGGGCCTGGAGACCCAGTACTTC. The chain recombines TRBV7-2 with TRBJ2-5, with TRBD2 as a possible D gene (5 bases). CDR3 size: 15 residues. The germline V gene encodes CDR1 SGHTA and CDR2 FQGNSA. The ends were cut back, 4 bases at V and 5 bases at J, with 17 bases in the middle.

The chain employs TRBV6-5 and TRBJ2-7; 7 bases fit TRBD1. Per the germline V gene, CDR1 is MNHEY and CDR2 is SVGAGI. This CDR3 is 14 amino acids long. V trimming: 5 bases; J trimming: 3 bases; junction bases outside the gene matches: 7. The CDR3 DNA is TGTGCCAGCAGTCCCGACAGGGACCTCTACGAGCAGTACTTC. This sequence encodes CASSPDRDLYEQYF.

This chain links TRBV7-9 with TRBJ1-2; TRBD1 matches 7 bases. J gave up 6 bases and V 5 bases, and 9 bases lay outside the gene matches. From germline, CDR1 is SEHNR and CDR2 FQNEAQ (reference sequence). The CDR3 is made up of 14 amino acids. CDR3 in amino acids: CASSLGTASNGYTF. CDR3 sequence (DNA): TGTGCCAGCAGCCTCGGGACAGCGAGTAATGGCTACACCTTC.

This chain uses TRBV6-5 with TRBJ2-1, with 8 nucleotides matching TRBD2. CDR3 size: 15 residues. Germline V gene lookup returns CDR1 MNHEY and CDR2 SVGAGI. V shed 5 bases and J 5 bases; nucleotides not matched to a gene: 8. The CDR3 reads CASSPGTRINNEQFF. The CDR3 nucleotides read TGTGCCAGCAGTCCGGGGACTAGGATTAACAATGAGCAGTTCTTC.